This T cell receptor (beta chain) was recorded in a study of blood T cell repertoires in COVID-19. The length of the CDR3 is 15 residues. The J segment lost 4 bases and the V segment lost 5 bases, leaving 10 bases of the junction unmatched. Germline-derived CDR1 and CDR2 are MNHEY and SVGAGI. The table came from immunoSEQ multiplex PCR; TCRdb's copy has only in-frame clones and leaves some out. The sample carries about 150,000 clones, 78% recorded once. Material: PBMCs or T cells enriched from blood (not recorded which). The chain is built from TRBV6-5 and TRBJ1-2, with 7 nucleotides matching TRBD1. The origin of this receptor is a woman in her forties or fifties who had recovered from COVID-19. The CDR3 sequence: CASSTSPQGGYGYTF. DNA of the CDR3: TGTGCCAGCAGTACATCCCCGCAGGGGGGCTATGGCTACACCTTC.